These T cell receptor beta chains were read from a single sample in a study of cytomegalovirus exposure and HLA in healthy donors. The data were produced by immunoSEQ multiplex PCR, yet TCRdb's version contains in-frame clones alone and is incomplete. Of about 110,000 clones detected, about 64% appear once; the ten largest clones hold roughly 3%. The sequenced sample consisted of PBMCs. These receptors originate from a female donor in good health and CMV-seronegative. CDR3s include the opening cysteine and the closing phenylalanine or tryptophan. Fields, in order: clone size, V gene, J gene, CDR3 protein. The listing skips clone size in some rows; elsewhere it reads once, few, many or a size class.

-	TRBV13	TRBJ2-5	CASSSGTGGIETQYF
-	TRBV5-4	TRBJ2-5	CASSPALRLGTGQETQYF
-	TRBV28	TRBJ2-1	CASSPPPLPKLFF
-	TRBV19	TRBJ1-3	CASSILSGNTIYF
-	TRBV9	TRBJ1-4	CASSAGQAGEKLFF
-	TRBV30	TRBJ1-5	CAWSGQGSQPQHF
-	TRBV28	TRBJ1-4	CASRAPGGSGNEKLFF
-	TRBV2	TRBJ2-1	CASSEEGWGRSSYNEQFF
-	TRBV4-1	TRBJ1-5	CASSQGGKSYQPQHF
-	TRBV6-5	TRBJ1-2	CASSPGLIYGYTF
-	TRBV11-3	TRBJ1-1	CASSKGGDTEAFF
few	TRBV18	TRBJ2-1	CASSPGLDLYNEQFF
few	TRBV29-1	TRBJ2-5	CSVLGVGGGRETQYF
-	TRBV9	TRBJ2-2	CASSVRGEGELFF
-	TRBV6-5	TRBJ2-1	CASTAQGGAQFF
-	TRBV29-1	TRBJ2-7	CSVGRGTYEQYF